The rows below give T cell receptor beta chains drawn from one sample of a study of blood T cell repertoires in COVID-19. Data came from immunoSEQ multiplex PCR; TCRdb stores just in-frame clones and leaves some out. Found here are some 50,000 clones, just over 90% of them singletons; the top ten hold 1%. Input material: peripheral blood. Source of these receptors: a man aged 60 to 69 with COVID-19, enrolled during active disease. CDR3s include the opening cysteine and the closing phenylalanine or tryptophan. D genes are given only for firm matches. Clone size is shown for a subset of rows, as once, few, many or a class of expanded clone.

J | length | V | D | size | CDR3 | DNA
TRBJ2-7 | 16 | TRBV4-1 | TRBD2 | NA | CASSHALAGVKSEQYF | TGCGCCAGCAGTCATGCCCTCGCGGGAGTTAAGTCCGAGCAGTACTTC
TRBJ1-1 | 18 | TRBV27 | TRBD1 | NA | CASSLSPDRGSRNTEAFF | TGTGCCAGCAGCCTTTCTCCTGACAGGGGCAGTAGGAACACTGAAGCTTTCTTT
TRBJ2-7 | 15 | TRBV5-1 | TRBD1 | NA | CASSLARTGVYEQYF | TGCGCCAGCAGCTTGGCCCGGACAGGGGTCTACGAGCAGTACTTC
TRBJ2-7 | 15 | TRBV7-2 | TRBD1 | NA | CASSRADRAGNEQYF | TGTGCCAGCAGCCGGGCGGACAGGGCGGGGAACGAGCAGTACTTC
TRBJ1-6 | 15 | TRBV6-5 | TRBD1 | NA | CASSPRDRGNSPLHF | TGTGCCAGCAGTCCCCGGGACAGGGGTAATTCACCCCTCCACTTT
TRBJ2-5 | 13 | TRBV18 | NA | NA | CASSGPRVETQYF | TGTGCCAGCTCCGGGCCCAGGGTCGAGACCCAGTACTTC
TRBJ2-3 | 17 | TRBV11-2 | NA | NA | CASSPHPGSLRTDTQYF | TGTGCCAGCAGCCCTCACCCCGGGAGCCTACGTACAGATACGCAGTATTTT
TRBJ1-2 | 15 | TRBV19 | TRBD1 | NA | CASSIDSGTAYGYTF | TGTGCCAGTAGTATCGACTCCGGGACAGCCTATGGCTACACCTTC
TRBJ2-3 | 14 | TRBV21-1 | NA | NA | CASMQDNSTDTQYF | TGTGCCAGCATGCAGGACAACAGCACAGATACGCAGTATTTT
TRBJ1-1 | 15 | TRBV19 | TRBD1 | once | CASKAGTGVGTEAFF | TGTGCCAGTAAGGCCGGGACAGGGGTGGGTACTGAAGCTTTCTTT
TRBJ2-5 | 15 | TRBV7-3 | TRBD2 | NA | CASSLGGLVQETQYF | TGTGCCAGCAGCTTAGGGGGACTAGTTCAAGAGACCCAGTACTTC
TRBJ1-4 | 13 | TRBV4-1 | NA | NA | CASSKLGNEKLFF | TGCGCCAGCAGCAAGCTTGGTAATGAAAAACTGTTTTTT
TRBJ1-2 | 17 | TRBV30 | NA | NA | CAWSVPIERGAGYGYTF | TGTGCCTGGAGTGTACCTATAGAGCGGGGGGCGGGCTATGGCTACACCTTC
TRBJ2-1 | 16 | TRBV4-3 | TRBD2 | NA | CASSLGAGGPYNEQFF | TGCGCCAGCAGCCTTGGGGCGGGAGGCCCTTACAATGAGCAGTTCTTC
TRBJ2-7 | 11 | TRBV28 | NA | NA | CASGGTDEQYF | TGTGCCAGCGGCGGTACGGACGAGCAGTACTTC
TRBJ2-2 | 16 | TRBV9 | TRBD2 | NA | CASSGAGAMNTGELFF | TGTGCCAGCAGCGGAGCGGGGGCGATGAACACCGGGGAGCTGTTTTTT
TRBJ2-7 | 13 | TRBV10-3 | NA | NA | CAIAPTGGNEQYF | TGTGCCATCGCCCCGACCGGGGGAAACGAGCAGTACTTC
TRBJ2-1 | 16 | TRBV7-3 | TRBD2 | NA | CASSLSPAGPYNEQFF | TGTGCCAGCAGCTTAAGCCCAGCGGGGCCCTACAATGAGCAGTTCTTC
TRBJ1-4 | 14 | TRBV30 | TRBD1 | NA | CAWRRQGAKEKLFF | TGTGCCTGGAGACGACAGGGGGCGAAAGAAAAACTGTTTTTT
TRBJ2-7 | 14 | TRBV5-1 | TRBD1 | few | CASSSGTGSYEQYF | TGCGCCAGCAGCTCCGGGACAGGCTCCTACGAGCAGTACTTC
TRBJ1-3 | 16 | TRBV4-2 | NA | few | CASSQEPGIAGNTIYF | TGTGCCAGCAGCCAAGAACCGGGTATCGCTGGAAACACCATATATTTT
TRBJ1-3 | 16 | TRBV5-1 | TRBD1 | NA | CASSSPGTGDGNTIYF | TGCGCCAGCAGCTCCCCCGGGACAGGGGATGGAAACACCATATATTTT
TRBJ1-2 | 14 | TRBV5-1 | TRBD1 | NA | CASSLDRDRGGYTF | TGCGCCAGCAGCTTGGACCGGGACAGGGGCGGCTACACCTTC
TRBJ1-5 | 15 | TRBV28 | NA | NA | CASSLYLTDNQPQHF | TGTGCCAGCAGTTTATATCTGACTGACAATCAGCCCCAGCATTTT
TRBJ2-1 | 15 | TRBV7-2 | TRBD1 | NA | CASTLRGQGANEQFF | TGTGCCAGCACCCTAAGGGGACAGGGGGCAAATGAGCAGTTCTTC
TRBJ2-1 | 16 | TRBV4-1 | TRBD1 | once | CASSQGEGTGYNEQFF | TGCGCCAGCAGCCAAGGGGAGGGGACAGGGTATAATGAGCAGTTCTTC
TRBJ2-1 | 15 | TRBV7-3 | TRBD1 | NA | CASSWQGVMNNEQFF | TGTGCCAGCAGCTGGCAGGGGGTGATGAACAATGAGCAGTTCTTC
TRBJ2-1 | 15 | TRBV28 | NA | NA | CASSPPRGGYNEQFF | TGTGCCAGCAGTCCCCCGCGGGGAGGCTACAATGAGCAGTTCTTC
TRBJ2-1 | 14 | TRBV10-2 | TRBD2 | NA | CATTRLADYNEQFF | TGCGCCACTACAAGACTAGCGGATTACAATGAGCAGTTCTTC
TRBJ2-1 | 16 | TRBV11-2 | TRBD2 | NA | CASSLGGASGSNEQFF | TGTGCCAGCAGCTTAGGCGGGGCTAGCGGTTCGAATGAGCAGTTCTTC
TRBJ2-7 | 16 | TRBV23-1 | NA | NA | CASSQSPEKETYEQYF | TGCGCCAGCAGTCAATCCCCTGAGAAAGAAACCTACGAGCAGTACTTC
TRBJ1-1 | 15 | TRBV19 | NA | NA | CASSKVDSMNTEAFF | TGTGCCAGTAGTAAGGTAGACAGCATGAACACTGAAGCTTTCTTT
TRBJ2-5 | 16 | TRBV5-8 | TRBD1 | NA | CASSPRDRGHEETQYF | TGTGCCAGCAGCCCGAGGGACAGGGGGCACGAAGAGACCCAGTACTTC
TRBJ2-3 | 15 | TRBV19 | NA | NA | CASSTVNIRQDTQYF | TGTGCCAGTAGTACCGTAAACATCCGTCAAGATACGCAGTATTTT
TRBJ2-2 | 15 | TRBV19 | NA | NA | CASRLQGANTGELFF | TGTGCCAGTAGGCTACAGGGCGCGAACACCGGGGAGCTGTTTTTT
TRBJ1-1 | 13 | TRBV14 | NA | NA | CASSQDVQAEAFF | TGTGCCAGCAGCCAAGACGTACAGGCCGAAGCTTTCTTT
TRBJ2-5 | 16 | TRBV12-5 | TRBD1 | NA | CASGLDLYTGGRAQYF | TGTGCTAGTGGTTTGGACCTCTACACAGGGGGAAGAGCCCAGTACTTC
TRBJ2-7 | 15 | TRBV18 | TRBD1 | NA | CASSPLGDRVYEQYF | TGTGCCAGCTCACCACTAGGCGACAGGGTCTACGAGCAGTACTTC
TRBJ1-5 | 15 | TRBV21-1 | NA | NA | CASSGEDRVNQPQHF | TGTGCCAGCAGCGGCGAGGACAGAGTGAATCAGCCCCAGCATTTT
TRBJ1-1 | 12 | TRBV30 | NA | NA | CAWSDGGTEAFF | TGTGCCTGGAGTGACGGGGGCACTGAAGCTTTCTTT
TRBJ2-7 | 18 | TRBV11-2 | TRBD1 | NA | CASSLIGAGGEGTYEQYF | TGTGCCAGCAGCTTAATCGGCGCAGGGGGCGAGGGGACCTACGAGCAGTACTTC
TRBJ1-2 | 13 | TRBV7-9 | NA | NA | CASSLGQDYGYTF | TGTGCCAGCAGCTTAGGGCAGGACTATGGCTACACCTTC